The 29 T cell receptor beta chains given below trace back to one sample, sequenced in a study of T-cell reconstitution after alpha-beta-depleted transplantation in children. The TCRbeta library incorporated unique molecular identifiers. TCRdb re-called the PCR reads with MiXCR, one entry per CDR3 protein. Of around 450,000 distinct CDR3 sequences in the sample, 43% are singletons; the top ten hold under 35%. The sample here was PBMCs, taken before TCRalphabeta/CD19-depleted stem cell transplant. The origin of the receptors is a girl aged 2 to 10 with aplastic anemia, due to receive a stem cell transplant.

The chain uses TRBV20-1 and TRBJ2-3; D is possibly TRBD2 (5 bases). Germline CDR1 reads DFQATT; CDR2 reads SNEGSKA (reference sequence). V was pared by 4 bases and J by 6 bases, with 20 bases between. This CDR3 is built from 15 residues. The CDR3 loop is CSANPLRESSDTQYF. The CDR3 DNA follows: TGCAGTGCTAACCCCTTGAGGGAGTCCTCGGATACGCAGTATTTT.

The rearrangement links TRBV5-1 to TRBJ2-1; D ambiguous. Germline CDR1 reads SGHRS; CDR2 reads YFSETQ. Trimming pared 4 bases from V and 6 bases from J, leaving 5 bases between. The CDR3 spans 11 residues. The CDR3 here is CASSRANEQFF. CDR3 coding DNA: TGCGCCAGCAGCCGGGCCAATGAGCAGTTCTTC.

As concerns this clonotype: This sequence may be a read error, since a much larger clone differs from it by one base. This chain uses TRBV5-1 with TRBJ2-7; TRBD1 is a possible D gene (6 bases). The V gene's germline CDR1 is SGHRS and CDR2 YFSETQ. CDR3 length: 14 amino acids. CDR3 sequence reads: CVSSPDRLIYEQYF. CDR3 DNA: TGCGTCAGCAGCCCTGACAGGTTAATCTACGAGCAGTACTTC.

This clonotype has at least ten counts. The chain carries TRBV28 and TRBJ2-3; D may match TRBD1 or TRBD2 (5 bases each). Per the germline V gene, CDR1 is MDHEN and CDR2 is SYDVKM. V shed 8 bases and J shed 4 bases, with 13 bases lying between them. CDR3 length equals 13 residues. The CDR3 is CASEGRAADTQYF. The CDR3 bases are TGTGCCAGCGAGGGGCGGGCAGCAGATACGCAGTATTTT. Based on the CDR3 plus reference TRBV28 and TRBJ2-3, the full variable domain is DVKVTQSSRYLVKRTGEKVFLECVQDMDHENMFWYRQDPGLGLRLIYFSYDVKMKEKGDIPEGYSVSREKKERFSLILESASTNQTSMYLCASEGRAADTQYFGPGTRLTVL.

The rearrangement uses TRBV20-1 and TRBJ2-2; TRBD1 aligns across 8 bases. The CDR3 extends over 17 amino acids. The trim removed 1 base at V and 4 bases at J, leaving 11 bases unmatched. CDR1 is DFQATT and CDR2 is SNEGSKA in the germline V gene (reference sequence). The CDR3 loop reads CSARVLPGQGSTGELFF. The CDR3 DNA is TGCAGTGCTAGAGTCCTGCCAGGACAGGGCAGCACCGGGGAGCTGTTTTTT.

V and J are TRBV5-1 and TRBJ2-3; unclear D gene. Deletions cut 4 bases from V and 5 bases from J, with 8 bases between. CDR1 and CDR2 from the germline V gene are SGHRS and YFSETQ. The CDR3 runs to 12 residues. The CDR3 is CASSETGDTQYF. For the CDR3, the DNA is TGCGCCAGCAGCGAAACTGGAGATACGCAGTATTTT.

This clonotype has a handful of counts. V is TRBV28 and J is TRBJ2-7; the match to TRBD1 covers 9 bases. Germline assignment: CDR1 MDHEN and CDR2 SYDVKM. The CDR3 is 15 amino acids. V was pared by 0 bases and J by 7 bases, with 7 bases of the junction left unmatched. CDR3 in amino acids: CASSLWDRGRGEQYF. In DNA, the CDR3 is TGTGCCAGCAGTTTATGGGACAGGGGTCGGGGGGAGCAGTACTTC.

The chain links TRBV5-1 to TRBJ2-3; 7 nucleotides line up with TRBD2. Germline loops: CDR1 SGHRS, CDR2 YFSETQ. The CDR3 contains 15 residues. V trimming: 4 bases; J trimming: 0 bases; junction bases outside the gene matches: 5. The CDR3 nucleotides read TGCGCCAGCAGCCCCCTAGCGGATAGCACAGATACGCAGTATTTT. This encodes CASSPLADSTDTQYF.

The V gene is TRBV5-1, the J gene TRBJ1-1; 7 nucleotides line up with TRBD1. The CDR3 extends over 16 amino acids. V trimming: 0 bases; J trimming: 5 bases; junction bases outside the gene matches: 10. Germline loops: CDR1 SGHRS, CDR2 YFSETQ. The CDR3 nucleotides read TGCGCCAGCAGCTTGGCGACAGGGCCGGTAGGAACTGAAGCTTTCTTT. Protein product: CASSLATGPVGTEAFF.

This clonotype was observed at least ten times. The chain employs TRBV15 and TRBJ2-3, with TRBD2 matching 7 bases. There are 16 residues in the CDR3. The germline CDR1 and CDR2 sequences are LNHNV and YYDKDF (reference sequence). J lost 0 bases, V lost 5 bases, and 8 bases had no gene match. The CDR3 nucleotides are TGTGCCACCAGCGAGGCTAGCGGATTTAGCACAGATACGCAGTATTTT. The encoded protein is CATSEASGFSTDTQYF.

The chain recombines TRBV24-1 with TRBJ2-2, with 7 bases fitting TRBD1. V shed 2 bases and J 1 base; nucleotides not matched to a gene: 9. The CDR3 runs 18 residues. Germline V gene lookup returns CDR1 KGHDR and CDR2 SFDVKD. The CDR3 DNA reads as TGTGCCACCAGTGATTCCGACCCCTGGACAGGGAACACCGGGGAGCTGTTTTTT. Translation: CATSDSDPWTGNTGELFF.

This chain joins TRBV4-2 and TRBJ1-2, with D possibly being TRBD1 (6 bases). Germline lookup yields CDR1 LGHNA and CDR2 YNFKEQ. The CDR3 sequence is 16 residues long. V lost 7 bases and J 0 bases, leaving 18 bases between the germline ends. CDR3 protein: CASTLLGASANYGYTF. CDR3 DNA sequence: TGTGCCAGCACCCTCTTGGGGGCGTCGGCTAACTATGGCTACACCTTC.

This clonotype was observed a few times. The chain is built from TRBV5-1 and TRBJ2-7; D may be TRBD2 (5 bases). Germline CDR1 and CDR2: SGHRS and YFSETQ. The CDR3 runs 16 residues. The V and J ends lost 2 bases and 2 bases respectively, with 17 bases between them. CDR3 nucleotide sequence: TGCGCCAGCAGCTTAGAGGTATGGGAGCGGACCTACGAGCAGTACTTC. Protein product: CASSLEVWERTYEQYF.

With respect to this clonotype: A read error may produce the germline difference seen at one junction end. This chain joins TRBV5-1 and TRBJ1-1; no reliable D call. This CDR3 comprises 12 residues. Germline values: CDR1 SGHRS, CDR2 YFSETQ. CDR3 sequence reads: CASSLEGTEAFF. The CDR3 coding sequence is TGTGCCAGCAGCTTGGAAGGGACTGAAGCTTTCTTT.

V usage is TRBV20-1 and J usage is TRBJ2-7; D is possibly TRBD2 (7 bases). Trimming stripped 3 bases from V and 5 bases from J, with 11 bases between. Germline-derived CDR1 and CDR2 are DFQATT and SNEGSKA (reference sequence). The CDR3 consists of 12 residues. CDR3 protein: CSASGGRNEQYF. The CDR3 DNA sequence: TGCAGTGCTAGCGGGGGGCGCAACGAGCAGTACTTC.

The chain has TRBV11-2 and TRBJ2-3, with 11 bases identical to TRBD2. The V segment lost 0 bases and the J segment 2 bases; nucleotides outside the gene matches: 4. Germline CDR1 SGHAT, CDR2 FQNNGV. This CDR3 is built from 17 residues. As DNA, the CDR3 is TGTGCCAGCAGCTTAGAATATAGCGGGAGGGCCACAGATACGCAGTATTTT. It specifies CASSLEYSGRATDTQYF.

The genes are TRBV7-9 and TRBJ2-1, with TRBD1 identical over 7 bases. The CDR3 runs 17 residues. From germline, CDR1 is SEHNR and CDR2 FQNEAQ (reference sequence). J was trimmed by 9 bases and V by 0 bases; bases with no gene match: 14. The CDR3 DNA follows: TGTGCCAGCAGCTTAGCCACAGGGGTGGGGCGGAAGGGTGAGCAGTTCTTC. Translating gives CASSLATGVGRKGEQFF.

This clonotype has only a few counts. The chain combines TRBV28 with TRBJ1-2; no clear D gene. The germline V and J ends were trimmed by 5 bases and 5 bases, with 15 bases remaining between them. The CDR3 spans 14 residues. Germline V gene data show CDR1 as MDHEN and CDR2 as SYDVKM. The CDR3 sequence is CASSPVPPAYGYTF. For the CDR3, the DNA is TGTGCCAGCAGTCCGGTCCCCCCGGCGTATGGCTACACCTTC.

The chain combines TRBV6-1 with TRBJ2-4; no firm D call. Germline V gene data show CDR1 as MNHNS and CDR2 as SASEGT. V lost 3 bases and J 6 bases, leaving 6 bases between the germline ends. The CDR3 is made up of 12 amino acids. The CDR3 protein is CASSDPGNIQYF. CDR3 nucleotides: TGTGCCAGCAGTGACCCCGGAAACATTCAGTACTTC.

The sample holds many counts of this clonotype. The rearrangement joins TRBV7-2 to TRBJ2-7; D might be TRBD2 (5 bases). V lost 4 bases and J lost 4, with 32 bases in between. From germline, CDR1 is SGHTA and CDR2 FQGNSA. This CDR3 has 20 residues. The CDR3 DNA is TGTGCCAGCAGCTCCCGCTGGGTAGCCGATCCGGGGTATTCTTCGTACGAGCAGTACTTC. This translates into CASSSRWVADPGYSSYEQYF. Using reference TRBV7-2 and TRBJ2-7 for the parts outside the CDR3, the full variable domain is GAGVSQSPSNKVTEKGKDVELRCDPISGHTALYWYRQSLGQGLEFLIYFQGNSAPDKSGLPSDRFSAERTGGSVSTLTIQRTQQEDSAVYLCASSSRWVADPGYSSYEQYFGPGTRLTVT.

In the case of this clonotype: At one of its ends the junction is not consistent with the germline gene, which may arise from a read error. The rearrangement joins TRBV7-9 to TRBJ2-7, with D possibly matching TRBD1 (6 bases). Germline V gene sequence: CDR1 SEHNR, CDR2 FQNEAQ (reference sequence). The CDR3 loop spans 13 amino acids. CDR3 loop: CASSLPRGYEQHF. The CDR3 DNA follows: TGTGCCAGCAGCTTGCCCAGGGGCTACGAGCAGCACTTC. The full variable domain, its missing parts supplied by reference TRBV7-9 and TRBJ2-7, is DTGVSQNPRHKITKRGQNVTFRCDPISEHNRLYWYRQTLGQGPEFLTYFQNEAQLEKSRLLSDRFSAERPKGSFSTLEIQRTEQGDSAMYLCASSLPRGYEQHFGPGTRLTVT.

V usage is TRBV7-2 and J usage is TRBJ2-7, with 8 positions matching TRBD2. The trim removed 7 bases at V and 2 bases at J, leaving 10 bases unmatched. The length of the CDR3 is 15 residues. The germline gives CDR1 SGHTA, CDR2 FQGNSA. The CDR3 DNA reads TGTGCCAGCACCGCGTCAACGGGAGGGCCCTACGAGCAGTACTTC. Its translation: CASTASTGGPYEQYF.

This clonotype was detected a few times. This chain links TRBV28 with TRBJ2-3; 12 nucleotides line up with TRBD2. Looked up from germline, CDR1 is MDHEN and CDR2 is SYDVKM. Unmatched junction bases numbered 11, after V lost 6 bases and J lost 10 bases. There are 15 residues in the CDR3. The CDR3 loop reads CASSPGLAGREAQYF. Here the CDR3 DNA reads TGTGCCAGCAGCCCGGGACTAGCGGGTCGGGAAGCGCAGTATTTT.

DNA for the CDR3: TGCGCCAGCAGCCCTCAGGAGAGCGGGAGACAGTTCTTC. Amino acid sequence: CASSPQESGRQFF. The chain uses TRBV5-1 and TRBJ2-1; 8 bases match TRBD2. V lost 4 bases and J lost 13; bases outside the gene matches: 10. The CDR3 length is 13 residues. Germline V gene data show CDR1 as SGHRS and CDR2 as YFSETQ.

The V and J genes are TRBV14 and TRBJ1-4; maybe TRBD1 (6 bases). Germline CDR1 is SGHDN and CDR2 is FVKESK. CDR3 length: 15 amino acids. Trimming shortened V by 0 bases and J by 7 bases, and 12 bases separated the two germline ends. The CDR3 reads CASSQDPGAPEKLFF. The CDR3 nucleotides read TGTGCCAGCAGCCAAGATCCGGGGGCGCCTGAAAAACTGTTTTTT.

The rearrangement uses TRBV2 and TRBJ2-3, with TRBD1 identical over 10 bases. J gave up 1 base and V 5 bases, and 9 bases lay outside the gene matches. The CDR3 runs to 17 residues. Germline CDR1 SNHLY, CDR2 FYNNEI. CDR3 sequence (DNA): TGTGCCAGCAGTCCAGAACGACAGGGGGCCGGCACAGATACGCAGTATTTT. Residues: CASSPERQGAGTDTQYF.

This clonotype was picked up many times. The chain couples TRBV20-1 to TRBJ1-2; D perhaps matches TRBD1 (5 bases). With 6 bases removed from V and 6 bases from J, the gap between germline ends came to 17 bases. The length of the CDR3 is 13 residues. Germline assignment: CDR1 DFQATT and CDR2 SNEGSKA (reference sequence). The CDR3 loop is CSARSGMRDGYTF. CDR3 nucleotides: TGCAGTGCACGTTCAGGGATGAGGGATGGCTACACCTTC.

J is TRBJ2-5 and V is TRBV9, with 15 nucleotides matching TRBD2. Germline CDR1 is SGDLS and CDR2 is YYNGEE. The CDR3 consists of 18 residues. The V gene end was trimmed by 3 bases and the J gene end by 4 bases; junction bases not matched to a gene: 10. The CDR3 DNA reads as TGTGCCAGCAGCGCAAGCGGGACTAGCGGGGGGCCTGGAGAGACCCAGTACTTC. As protein: CASSASGTSGGPGETQYF.

In its sample, this clonotype was seen a few times. The chain recombines TRBV7-8 with TRBJ2-1; no clear D gene. This CDR3 region has 15 residues. Trimming left V 1 base short and J 0 bases short, with 7 bases between. CDR1 SGHVS and CDR2 FQNEAQ come from the germline V gene. The CDR3 DNA is TGTGCCAGCAGCTTAGAGCTTAGCTCCTACAATGAGCAGTTCTTC. This sequence encodes CASSLELSSYNEQFF.